What follows are 8 T cell receptor beta chains derived from one specimen sequenced in a study of high-grade serous ovarian cancer treatment subgroups. Repertoires were generated with immunoSEQ multiplex PCR, while TCRdb's copy carries only in-frame clones and drops some. The repertoire holds some 40,000 clones, with about 79% as singletons. Tumor samples were taken before definitive surgery or chemotherapy. The sequencing input was tumor tissue. Receptors were obtained from a human donor with high-grade serous ovarian cancer.

This chain links TRBV5-6 with TRBJ2-7; 10 positions match TRBD2. The CDR3 consists of 15 residues. V was pared by 3 bases and J by 0 bases, with 3 bases of the junction left unmatched. Germline V gene data show CDR1 as SGHDT and CDR2 as YYEEEE. The CDR3 DNA follows: TGTGCCAGCAGCTGGACTAGCGGATCCTCCTACGAGCAGTACTTC. Translated, it gives CASSWTSGSSYEQYF.

This chain joins TRBV27 and TRBJ2-3; maybe TRBD1 (5 bases). Germline V lookup: CDR1 MNHEY, CDR2 SMNVEV (reference sequence). The CDR3 has 13 residues. Trimming took 10 bases from V and 6 from J, leaving 17 bases between them. The CDR3 DNA sequence: TGTGCCACCCATGCCCAGGGTTCCGATACGCAGTATTTT. Translating gives CATHAQGSDTQYF.

The chain carries TRBV7-8 and TRBJ2-3, with 8 bases identical to TRBD2. Trimming at V came to 5 bases and at J to 3 bases, leaving 13 bases not matched to a gene. This CDR3 is 17 amino acids long. Germline lookup yields CDR1 SGHVS and CDR2 FQNEAQ. The CDR3 DNA follows: TGTGCCAGCAGCCCACCCCGGGGAGCGGGAGATACAGATACGCAGTATTTT. It is translated as CASSPPRGAGDTDTQYF.

The J gene is TRBJ2-5, the V gene TRBV4-2; D remains ambiguous. The CDR3 has 12 residues. CDR1 and CDR2 (germline): LGHNA, YNFKEQ. Between the trimmed V and J ends, which lost 0 bases and 5 bases, there was a span of 4 bases. Here the CDR3 DNA reads TGTGCCAGCAGCCAAGATTCCGAGACCCAGTACTTC. Encoded protein: CASSQDSETQYF.

The chain recombines TRBV7-3 with TRBJ2-5, with 11 positions matching TRBD1. Trimming removed 5 bases from V and 7 bases from J; junction bases left unmatched: 6. This CDR3 has 14 amino acids. Germline values: CDR1 SGHTA, CDR2 FQGTGA. This CDR3 is CASSPLGTGGTQYF. The CDR3 nucleotides are TGTGCCAGCAGCCCCCTCGGGACAGGGGGGACCCAGTACTTC.

This chain links TRBV4-1 with TRBJ2-7; 8 bases agree with TRBD1. Germline V gene data show CDR1 as MGHRA and CDR2 as YSYEKL. The CDR3 runs to 15 residues. V shed 1 base and J 4 bases; nucleotides not matched to a gene: 6. CDR3 coding DNA: TGCGCCAGCAGCCAAGGCAGGGGGCAATCTTACGAGCAGTACTTC. It yields the protein CASSQGRGQSYEQYF.

The chain uses TRBV27 and TRBJ2-7; 9 bases agree with TRBD1. The CDR3 totals 19 residues. V lost 2 bases to trimming and J lost 1 base; unmatched junction nucleotides: 15. CDR1 is MNHEY, CDR2 SMNVEV, per germline (reference sequence). The CDR3 region has the DNA TGTGCCAGCAGTTTAAAAAAGAAAGGGACAGGGTCCCATTCCTACGAGCAGTACTTC. Translating it yields CASSLKKKGTGSHSYEQYF.

The chain couples TRBV5-4 to TRBJ2-7; TRBD2 is a possible D gene (6 bases). The CDR3 totals 16 residues. The germline gives CDR1 SGHNT, CDR2 YYREEE (reference sequence). V was pared by 0 bases and J by 5 bases, with 18 bases between. DNA of the CDR3: TGTGCCAGCAGCTTGGTCCCTAGCGCGAGGTCGGACGAGCAGTACTTC. Translated: CASSLVPSARSDEQYF.